A single sample is the source of the 15 T cell receptor beta chains below, sequenced in a study of T cell repertoires in cytomegalovirus infection. TCRdb recomputed calls from the reads with MiXCR, one row per CDR3 protein. The sample lists approximately 290,000 distinct CDR3 sequences, about 23% seen once, with 11% to 15% in the top ten. Sequenced: PBMCs. These receptors were collected from a human donor in good health (CMV status not recorded). Some clones in this sample may be carry-over from other donors' samples.

This clonotype occurred a few times. The rearrangement links TRBV9 to TRBJ2-5; the D gene is possibly TRBD2 (6 bases). Trimming pared 0 bases from V and 2 bases from J, leaving 11 bases between. The CDR3 has 15 residues. Looked up from germline, CDR1 is SGDLS and CDR2 is YYNGEE. The chain's CDR3 is CASSVGQGRQETQYF. Here the CDR3 DNA reads TGTGCCAGCAGCGTAGGGCAAGGGAGGCAAGAGACCCAGTACTTC.

There are many counts of this clonotype. The rearrangement joins TRBV7-2 to TRBJ2-7, with 11 bases that match TRBD2. Germline CDR1 and CDR2: SGHTA and FQGNSA. J gave up 3 bases and V 5 bases, and 6 bases lay outside the gene matches. This CDR3 region has 15 residues. The CDR3 DNA sequence: TGTGCCAGCAGCCCCGATACTAGCGGGAGCTACGAGCAGTACTTC. Protein product: CASSPDTSGSYEQYF.

This clonotype turned up a few times. The chain carries TRBV24-1 and TRBJ2-6; no clear D gene. V was clipped by 3 bases and J by 4 bases, with 12 bases between them. CDR1 and CDR2 (germline): KGHDR, SFDVKD. This CDR3 contains 16 residues. The chain's CDR3 is CATSDPRPQGANVLTF. Written as DNA, the CDR3 is TGTGCCACCAGTGATCCACGGCCCCAGGGGGCCAACGTCCTGACTTTC.

The rearrangement links TRBV15 to TRBJ2-2; the match to TRBD2 covers 12 bases. After removal of 2 bases from V and 3 bases from J, the junction contained 19 bases not matched to a gene. Germline CDR1 LNHNV, CDR2 YYDKDF (reference sequence). This CDR3 is built from 22 residues. This chain's CDR3 is CATSRPGGTGASGRAYTGELFF. The CDR3 DNA reads TGTGCCACCAGCAGACCAGGAGGGACAGGGGCTAGCGGGAGGGCGTACACCGGGGAGCTGTTTTTT.

The CDR3 sequence: CASSDPGARETQYF. DNA of the CDR3: TGTGCCAGCAGCGACCCGGGGGCCCGAGAGACCCAGTACTTC. This chain connects TRBV5-4 to TRBJ2-5, with D perhaps matching TRBD1 or TRBD2 (6 bases each). Germline CDR1 is SGHNT and CDR2 is YYREEE (reference sequence). V was shortened by 4 bases and J by 4 bases, with 14 bases between the two germline ends. CDR3 length equals 14 residues.

The chain uses TRBV6-2 or TRBV6-3 and TRBJ1-3, with D perhaps TRBD1 (5 bases). This CDR3 contains 15 residues. Germline V gives CDR1 MNHEY, CDR2 SVGEGT. V dropped 4 bases and J dropped 3 bases, with 13 bases sitting between them. CDR3 sequence: CASSSAGPVGNTIYF. CDR3 DNA sequence: TGTGCCAGCAGTTCCGCAGGGCCCGTTGGAAACACCATATATTTT.

This chain uses TRBV12-3 or TRBV12-4 with TRBJ2-5; 8 bases match TRBD1. CDR3 length: 15 residues. The trim removed 3 bases at V and 5 bases at J, leaving 8 bases unmatched. CDR3 bases: TGTGCCAGCAGTTTCCCGCAGGGGGCGGAGGAGACCCAGTACTTC. Its protein is CASSFPQGAEETQYF.

V gene TRBV12-3 or TRBV12-4 combines with J gene TRBJ2-5, with 9 positions matching TRBD1. The length of the CDR3 is 14 residues. Unmatched junction bases numbered 5, after V lost 5 bases and J lost 4 bases. The DNA for the CDR3 is TGTGCCAGCAGTCGGACAGGGGCCCGAGAGACCCAGTACTTC. Protein sequence: CASSRTGARETQYF.

V gene TRBV28 combines with J gene TRBJ2-3; 9 bases fit TRBD2. The V gene's germline CDR1 is MDHEN and CDR2 SYDVKM. The junction had 11 bases not matched to a gene; V was cut back by 6 bases and J by 1 base. The CDR3 spans 17 residues. Written as DNA, the CDR3 is TGTGCCAGCAGCAACCCAGTGACTAGCGGACGCACAGATACGCAGTATTTT. This sequence encodes CASSNPVTSGRTDTQYF.

This clonotype has a handful of counts. The chain has TRBV6-5 and TRBJ2-5, with 9 bases lining up with TRBD1. The CDR3 runs to 15 residues. Trimming at V came to 6 bases and at J to 2 bases, leaving 7 bases not matched to a gene. Per germline, CDR1 MNHEY and CDR2 SVGAGI. CDR3 region: CASRGDRGEQETQYF. CDR3 DNA sequence: TGTGCCAGCAGAGGTGACAGGGGGGAACAAGAGACCCAGTACTTC.

Ten or more counts support this clonotype. The chain uses TRBV7-2 and TRBJ2-1; D ambiguous. The CDR3 covers 15 residues. The V and J ends lost 2 bases and 6 bases respectively, with 14 bases between them. Germline-derived CDR1 and CDR2 are SGHTA and FQGNSA. The DNA of the CDR3 is TGTGCCAGCAGCTTACGTCCGGGCCCCTCCAATGAGCAGTTCTTC. Translation: CASSLRPGPSNEQFF.

This clonotype has a count of ten or more. The chain links TRBV6-1 to TRBJ2-3, with D possibly being TRBD1 or TRBD2 (6 bases each). Trimming took off 3 bases at V and 5 bases at J, with 12 bases between the two ends. Germline V CDR1 and CDR2: MNHNS, SASEGT. This CDR3 is 14 amino acids long. The CDR3 coding sequence is TGTGCCAGCAGTGATCGTGGGGGGCAAGATACGCAGTATTTT. This sequence encodes CASSDRGGQDTQYF.

This clonotype has a handful of counts. The V call is TRBV2, the J call TRBJ2-7; D call uncertain. This CDR3 has 15 residues. V dropped 5 bases and J dropped 5 bases, with 19 bases sitting between them. In germline, CDR1 is SNHLY, CDR2 FYNNEI. CDR3 sequence: CASSLGPPQPHEQYF. CDR3 bases: TGTGCCAGCAGTCTGGGCCCCCCTCAACCTCACGAGCAGTACTTC.

V usage is TRBV4-1 and J usage is TRBJ2-2, with D tentatively TRBD1 or TRBD2 (5 bases each). The V end lost 2 bases, the J end lost 0 bases, and 10 bases lay between the germline ends. The CDR3 loop spans 16 amino acids. Germline assignment: CDR1 MGHRA and CDR2 YSYEKL. DNA for the CDR3: TGCGCCAGCAGCCAACGGCCGGGGCCGAACACCGGGGAGCTGTTTTTT. It translates to CASSQRPGPNTGELFF.

This clonotype showed up just a few times. This likely comes from a read error, as the CDR3 has no conserved phenylalanine or tryptophan at its end. No DNA is shown, since the ends of the CDR3 on it are uncertain; the CDR3 is the one TCRdb lists. The genes are TRBV19 and TRBJ2-1; TRBD2 is taken as the D call from the table, unchecked against the DNA. The CDR3 contains 14 residues when both ends are counted. From germline, CDR1 is LNHDA and CDR2 SQIVND (reference sequence). CDR3 in amino acids: CASSMTGLLTLPAI.